The 14 T cell receptor beta chains below were found in one sample sequenced in a study of neoadjuvant nivolumab and ipilimumab in lung cancer. The data were produced by immunoSEQ multiplex PCR, yet TCRdb's version contains in-frame clones alone and is incomplete. The sample shows roughly 20,000 clones, roughly 84% of them seen only once. The material sequenced was peripheral blood, taken before neoadjuvant nivolumab, alone or with ipilimumab. The receptor set was obtained from an adult with non-small cell lung cancer.

V and J are TRBV9 and TRBJ2-3; D unclear. CDR1 is SGDLS, CDR2 YYNGEE, per germline. Trimming cost V 4 bases and J 5 bases, with 8 bases left between them. This CDR3 is 12 amino acids long. The CDR3 reads CASSPRKDTQYF. The CDR3 DNA sequence: TGTGCCAGCAGCCCCCGGAAAGATACGCAGTATTTT.

The count of this clone is one. CDR3 sequence: CASSLQGASDTQYF. The CDR3 DNA is TGTGCCAGCAGCTTACAGGGGGCATCAGATACGCAGTATTTT. V gene TRBV11-3 combines with J gene TRBJ2-3; 8 nucleotides match TRBD1. Losses at the gene ends were 2 bases for V and 4 bases for J; bases not matched to a gene: 2. This CDR3 is built from 14 residues. Germline assignment: CDR1 SGHNT and CDR2 YENEEA.

This sequence joins TRBV11-2 and TRBJ2-7; possible D gene TRBD1, 5 bases. The germline V gene has CDR1 SGHAT and CDR2 FQNNGV. The CDR3 spans 12 residues. V was cut by 1 base and J by 7 bases, with 8 bases left in between. CDR3 sequence reads: CASSLVRTEQYF. The CDR3 DNA sequence: TGTGCCAGCAGCTTAGTACGGACAGAGCAGTACTTC.

This rearrangement joins TRBV18 to TRBJ2-7, with a weak D call TRBD2 (6 bases). The CDR3 consists of 13 residues. CDR1 and CDR2 from the germline V gene are KGHSH and LQKENI. Trimming removed 5 bases from V and 2 bases from J, with 10 bases in between. The CDR3 spells CASSAGSTYEQYF. CDR3 nucleotides: TGTGCCAGCTCAGCGGGGTCCACCTACGAGCAGTACTTC.

The chain recombines TRBV14 with TRBJ2-1, with 10 bases that match TRBD2. CDR3 length: 18 residues. CDR1 is SGHDN, CDR2 FVKESK, per germline. V dropped 4 bases and J dropped 10; count of bases not matched to a gene: 19. The CDR3 DNA reads TGTGCCAGCAGCCGAAAACCAGCGGGAGGGGTGGTGCAATGGGAGCAGTTCTTC. Its protein is CASSRKPAGGVVQWEQFF.

The CDR3 here is CASSAAASGRNEQFF. CDR3 DNA: TGTGCCAGCAGCGCTGCGGCTAGCGGGCGCAATGAGCAGTTCTTC. The genes are TRBV5-5 and TRBJ2-1; 8 bases are shared with TRBD2. Germline V CDR1 and CDR2: SGHKS, YYEKEE (reference sequence). Trimming removed 4 bases from V and 6 bases from J; junction bases left unmatched: 9. This CDR3 has 15 amino acids.

The V and J genes are TRBV7-2 and TRBJ2-3, with TRBD2 matching 10 bases. Germline trimming cut 5 bases from V and 0 bases from J; bases unmatched to any gene: 11. CDR3 length: 18 amino acids. From germline, CDR1 is SGHTA and CDR2 FQGNSA. The CDR3 protein is CASSPTWTSGRSTDTQYF. In DNA, the CDR3 is TGTGCCAGCAGCCCCACATGGACTAGCGGACGAAGCACAGATACGCAGTATTTT.

This chain connects TRBV7-2 to TRBJ2-1; 7 nucleotides align to TRBD1. The length of the CDR3 is 15 residues. The germline CDR1 and CDR2 sequences are SGHTA and FQGNSA. The trim removed 6 bases at V and 8 bases at J, leaving 13 bases unmatched. The CDR3 sequence: CASRSGTALSYEQFF. The CDR3 nucleotides are TGTGCCAGCAGGTCCGGGACAGCTCTTTCGTATGAGCAGTTCTTC.

J is TRBJ2-5 and V is TRBV5-1, with D maybe TRBD2 (6 bases). Germline lookup yields CDR1 SGHRS and CDR2 YFSETQ. The CDR3 totals 14 residues. V was trimmed by 0 bases and J by 2 bases, leaving 8 bases between them. CDR3 nucleotide sequence: TGCGCCAGCAGCTTGGGAGGAGGGCAAGAGACCCAGTACTTC. Translated, it gives CASSLGGGQETQYF.

This chain connects TRBV6-5 to TRBJ1-2; D ambiguous. There are 15 residues in the CDR3. V gave up 2 bases and J gave up 1 base, with 11 bases separating them. CDR1 is MNHEY, CDR2 SVGAGI, per germline. CDR3 in amino acids: CASSYTAANNYGYTF. The CDR3 DNA follows: TGTGCCAGCAGTTACACGGCTGCAAATAACTATGGCTACACCTTC.

The V and J genes are TRBV7-2 and TRBJ2-7; D is uncertain. V was shortened by 5 bases and J by 2 bases, with 16 bases between the two germline ends. CDR3 length: 15 residues. The germline V gene encodes CDR1 SGHTA and CDR2 FQGNSA. The CDR3 sequence is CASSLTPGLTYEQYF. As DNA, the CDR3 is TGTGCCAGCAGCCTAACCCCGGGTCTTACCTACGAGCAGTACTTC.

The chain has TRBV11-3 and TRBJ2-2; a weak D match, TRBD1 (6 bases). Germline CDR1 is SGHNT and CDR2 is YENEEA. The V and J ends lost 3 bases and 0 bases respectively, with 8 bases between them. The CDR3 length is 15 residues. The CDR3 DNA follows: TGTGCCAGCAGCTTGAGGACAGCGAACACCGGGGAGCTGTTTTTT. Its protein is CASSLRTANTGELFF. Drawing the rest from reference TRBV11-3 and TRBJ2-2, the complete variable domain is EAGVVQSPRYKIIEKKQPVAFWCNPISGHNTLYWYLQNLGQGPELLIRYENEEAVDDSQLPKDRFSAERLKGVDSTLKIQPAELGDSAVYLCASSLRTANTGELFFGEGSRLTVL.

This clone was found a few times. V gene TRBV7-3 combines with J gene TRBJ1-1, with a tentative D call TRBD1 (6 bases). V lost 4 bases to trimming and J lost 4 bases, with 10 bases between them. CDR3 length: 13 amino acids. The germline V gene has CDR1 SGHTA and CDR2 FQGTGA. The CDR3 reads CASSSTGTTEAFF. CDR3 coding DNA: TGTGCCAGCAGCTCCACAGGGACCACTGAAGCTTTCTTT.

The CDR3 coding sequence is TGCGCCAGCAGCTGGCACAGGGCGGAGGATGAGCAGTTCTTC. Translation: CASSWHRAEDEQFF. The gene calls are TRBV5-1 and TRBJ2-1, with D maybe TRBD1 (6 bases). Germline V gene sequence: CDR1 SGHRS, CDR2 YFSETQ. The CDR3 consists of 14 residues. Trimming took off 3 bases at V and 8 bases at J, with 15 bases between the two ends.